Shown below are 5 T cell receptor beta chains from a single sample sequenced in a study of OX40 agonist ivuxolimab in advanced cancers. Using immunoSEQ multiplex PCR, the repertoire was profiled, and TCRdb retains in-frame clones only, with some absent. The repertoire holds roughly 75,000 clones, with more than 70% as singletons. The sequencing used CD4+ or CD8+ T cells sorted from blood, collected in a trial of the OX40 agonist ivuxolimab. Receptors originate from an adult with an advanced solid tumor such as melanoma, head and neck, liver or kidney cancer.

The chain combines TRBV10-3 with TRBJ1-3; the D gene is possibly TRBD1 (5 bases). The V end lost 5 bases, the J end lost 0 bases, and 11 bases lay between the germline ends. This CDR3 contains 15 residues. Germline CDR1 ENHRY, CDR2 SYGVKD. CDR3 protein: CAISQQAFSGNTIYF. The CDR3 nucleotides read TGTGCCATCAGTCAACAGGCTTTCTCTGGAAACACCATATATTTT.

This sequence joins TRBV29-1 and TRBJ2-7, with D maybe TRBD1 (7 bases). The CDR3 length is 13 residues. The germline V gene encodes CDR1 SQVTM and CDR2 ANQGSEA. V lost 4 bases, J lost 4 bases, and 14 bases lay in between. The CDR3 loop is CSVVVPGGYEQYF. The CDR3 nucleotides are TGCAGCGTTGTAGTGCCAGGGGGGTACGAGCAGTACTTC.

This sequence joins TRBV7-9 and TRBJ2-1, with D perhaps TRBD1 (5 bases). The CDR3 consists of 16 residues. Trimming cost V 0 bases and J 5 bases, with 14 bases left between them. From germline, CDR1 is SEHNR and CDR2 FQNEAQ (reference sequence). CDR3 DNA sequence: TGTGCCAGCAGCTTAGCGTACGGGTCAGGGAACAATGAGCAGTTCTTC. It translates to CASSLAYGSGNNEQFF.

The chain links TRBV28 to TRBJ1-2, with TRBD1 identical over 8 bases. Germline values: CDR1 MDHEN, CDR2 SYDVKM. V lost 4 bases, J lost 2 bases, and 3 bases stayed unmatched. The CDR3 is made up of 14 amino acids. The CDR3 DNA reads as TGTGCCAGCAGTTCCGGACAGGGAAACTATGGCTACACCTTC. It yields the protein CASSSGQGNYGYTF.

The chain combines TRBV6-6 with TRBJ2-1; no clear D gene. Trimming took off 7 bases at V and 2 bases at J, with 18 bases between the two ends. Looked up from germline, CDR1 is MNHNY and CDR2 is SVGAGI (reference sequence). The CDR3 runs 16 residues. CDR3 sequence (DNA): TGTGCCAGCATCCTAGACGCCTATCGACCCTACAATGAGCAGTTCTTC. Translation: CASILDAYRPYNEQFF.